Sequencing of this T cell receptor (beta chain) was carried out in a study of CD8 T cells in Susac syndrome. Reverse transcription used roughly 0.5 to 1 ug RNA and random hexamers. TCRdb reprocessed the immunoSEQ multiplex PCR reads with MiXCR, giving one entry per CDR3 protein. The sample carries roughly 250,000 distinct CDR3 sequences, less than 96% recorded once. The CDR3 loop spans 15 amino acids. Looked up from germline, CDR1 is LNHNV and CDR2 is YYDKDF (reference sequence). The trim removed 1 base at V and 1 base at J, leaving 3 bases unmatched. The source of this sequence is a human donor with Susac syndrome. Sequencing was done on a sample of CD4+ T cells from PBMCs. This chain connects TRBV15 to TRBJ2-5; 7 nucleotides agree with TRBD1. The CDR3 protein is CATSRATGSQETQYF. CDR3 in DNA: TGTGCCACCAGCAGAGCGACAGGGAGCCAAGAGACCCAGTACTTC.